A single sample is the source of the 19 T cell receptor beta chains below, sequenced in a study of blood T cell repertoires in COVID-19. Generated by immunoSEQ multiplex PCR, the TCRdb table keeps only in-frame clones and is missing some. Of about 230,000 clones in the sample, over 85% were seen once. The sequencing sample was made of PBMCs or T cells enriched from blood (not recorded which). Receptors were obtained from a woman under 40 with acute COVID-19.

V gene TRBV4-1 combines with J gene TRBJ2-5; 11 positions match TRBD1. The germline gives CDR1 MGHRA, CDR2 YSYEKL. Trimming removed 3 bases from V and 5 bases from J; junction bases left unmatched: 8. The CDR3 is 16 residues long. The CDR3: CASSQDWTGGWETQYF. The CDR3 nucleotides are TGCGCCAGCAGCCAGGACTGGACAGGGGGCTGGGAGACCCAGTACTTC.

The rearrangement uses TRBV5-1 and TRBJ2-1, with a possible D match to TRBD1 (5 bases). This CDR3 has 14 amino acids. CDR1 is SGHRS and CDR2 is YFSETQ in the germline V gene. V was clipped by 5 bases and J by 4 bases, with 13 bases between them. Written as DNA, the CDR3 is TGCGCCAGCAGTCGAAGCCAGGGTTACAATGAGCAGTTCTTC. It translates to CASSRSQGYNEQFF.

V usage is TRBV4-1 and J usage is TRBJ2-5, with 8 bases lining up with TRBD2. Per germline, CDR1 MGHRA and CDR2 YSYEKL. CDR3 length equals 18 residues. The V segment lost 0 bases and the J segment 0 bases; nucleotides outside the gene matches: 9. CDR3 nucleotide sequence: TGCGCCAGCAGCCAAGAGATTGGAACTAGCGGTTACCAAGAGACCCAGTACTTC. Protein: CASSQEIGTSGYQETQYF.

The chain couples TRBV14 to TRBJ1-6; D possibly corresponds to TRBD1 (5 bases). Looked up from germline, CDR1 is SGHDN and CDR2 is FVKESK. V lost 1 base, J lost 9 bases, and 7 bases lay in between. The CDR3 contains 13 residues. The DNA for the CDR3 is TGTGCCAGCAGCCAAGGGGGGGTTTCACCCCTCCACTTT. Residues: CASSQGGVSPLHF.

This chain uses TRBV11-2 with TRBJ1-4, with 9 bases lining up with TRBD1. V gave up 0 bases and J gave up 5 bases; unmatched junction bases: 10. The V gene's germline CDR1 is SGHAT and CDR2 FQNNGV. This CDR3 contains 18 residues. The CDR3 nucleotides read TGTGCCAGCAGCTTAGATTATTGGACAGGGGACGCAAATGAAAAACTGTTTTTT. This translates into CASSLDYWTGDANEKLFF.

The chain is built from TRBV19 and TRBJ2-1; the D gene is possibly TRBD2 (5 bases). The V gene's germline CDR1 is LNHDA and CDR2 SQIVND (reference sequence). V lost 2 bases and J 2 bases, leaving 10 bases between the germline ends. This CDR3 has 15 residues. The CDR3 bases are TGTGCCAGTAGTATAAGAGGCGGGCCCTACAATGAGCAGTTCTTC. Protein product: CASSIRGGPYNEQFF.

J is TRBJ1-1 and V is TRBV2; D remains unclear. CDR1 and CDR2 from the germline V gene are SNHLY and FYNNEI. V gave up 7 bases and J gave up 1 base, with 13 bases separating them. There are 14 residues in the CDR3. CDR3 residues: CASTSSEGNTEAFF. The CDR3 nucleotides are TGTGCCAGCACATCTAGCGAGGGGAACACTGAAGCTTTCTTT.

The V and J genes are TRBV18 and TRBJ1-5; 7 nucleotides line up with TRBD1. CDR3 length: 16 amino acids. Trimming at V came to 2 bases and at J to 1 base, leaving 5 bases not matched to a gene. Germline assignment: CDR1 KGHSH and CDR2 LQKENI. The CDR3 bases are TGTGCCAGCTCACCAGGTACAGGGGCGAGCAATCAGCCCCAGCATTTT. It translates to CASSPGTGASNQPQHF.

The chain couples TRBV27 to TRBJ2-3; possibly TRBD1 for D (6 bases). V was trimmed by 6 bases and J by 1 base, leaving 14 bases between them. The germline CDR1 and CDR2 sequences are MNHEY and SMNVEV (reference sequence). The CDR3 consists of 15 residues. CDR3 DNA sequence: TGTGCCAGCAGCCAAACAGGGTCTCGCACAGATACGCAGTATTTT. This gives the protein CASSQTGSRTDTQYF.

The V call is TRBV3-1 (or the pseudogene TRBV3-2), the J call TRBJ2-4, with 9 bases identical to TRBD2. CDR1 and CDR2 from the germline V gene are LGHDT and YNNKEL (reference sequence). V gave up 0 bases and J gave up 5 bases; unmatched junction bases: 5. This CDR3 contains 16 residues. The CDR3: CASSQDGAGGQNIQYF. The CDR3 DNA reads as TGTGCCAGCAGCCAAGATGGAGCGGGGGGCCAAAACATTCAGTACTTC.

This rearrangement joins TRBV4-1 to TRBJ1-2; tentatively, D is TRBD1 (5 bases). Germline CDR1 MGHRA, CDR2 YSYEKL. V shed 2 bases and J shed 4 bases, with 17 bases lying between them. The CDR3 is 16 residues long. CDR3 sequence (DNA): TGCGCCAGCAGCCAAAGCCCGGGCAGGGAGGGCTATGGCTACACCTTC. Translation: CASSQSPGREGYGYTF.

J is TRBJ1-6 and V is TRBV25-1; D gene ambiguous. The V gene's germline CDR1 is MGHDK and CDR2 SYGVNS. V lost 2 bases and J lost 3, with 8 bases in between. This CDR3 has 15 amino acids. Here the CDR3 DNA reads TGTGCCAGCAGTGAAGCAGGCCGCTATAATTCACCCCTCCACTTT. It specifies CASSEAGRYNSPLHF.

V is TRBV5-4 and J is TRBJ2-7; unclear D gene. V lost 1 base, J lost 3 bases, and 11 bases lay in between. This CDR3 region has 14 residues. Germline V gene lookup returns CDR1 SGHNT and CDR2 YYREEE (reference sequence). Written as DNA, the CDR3 is TGTGCCAGCAGCTTGTCAGGCCTCAACTACGAGCAGTACTTC. Translating gives CASSLSGLNYEQYF. The full variable domain, completed using reference TRBV5-4 and TRBJ2-7, is ETGVTQSPTHLIKTRGQQVTLRCSSQSGHNTVSWYQQALGQGPQFIFQYYREEENGRGNFPPRFSGLQFPNYSSELNVNALELDDSALYLCASSLSGLNYEQYFGPGTRLTVT.

The chain recombines TRBV18 with TRBJ1-4; D ambiguous. Deletions cut 8 bases from V and 10 bases from J, with 14 bases between. CDR3 length equals 12 residues. From germline, CDR1 is KGHSH and CDR2 LQKENI. The CDR3 loop is CASLKNSGKLFF. The CDR3 DNA reads as TGTGCCAGCCTTAAGAACAGCGGAAAACTGTTTTTT.

V and J are TRBV18 and TRBJ1-4; no definite D call. Trimming took off 6 bases at V and 5 bases at J, with 4 bases between the two ends. There are 11 residues in the CDR3. Germline V gene sequence: CDR1 KGHSH, CDR2 LQKENI. The CDR3 region has the DNA TGTGCCAGCTCCCTCAATGAAAAACTGTTTTTT. This translates into CASSLNEKLFF.

J is TRBJ2-5 and V is TRBV6-1; maybe TRBD2 (6 bases). This CDR3 has 12 amino acids. V shed 0 bases and J shed 7 bases, with 6 bases lying between them. Germline V gene sequence: CDR1 MNHNS, CDR2 SASEGT. CDR3 bases: TGTGCCAGCAGTGAAGCGGAGGGGACCCAGTACTTC. Translation gives CASSEAEGTQYF.

The rearrangement joins TRBV19 to TRBJ2-7, with 8 positions matching TRBD2. The CDR3 has 13 amino acids. Germline V gives CDR1 LNHDA, CDR2 SQIVND (reference sequence). Trimming removed 9 bases from V and 6 bases from J; junction bases left unmatched: 10. CDR3 protein: CASKGLLAAEQYF. The CDR3 DNA is TGTGCCAGCAAGGGGTTACTAGCGGCCGAGCAGTACTTC. Drawing the rest from reference TRBV19 and TRBJ2-7, the complete variable domain is DGGITQSPKYLFRKEGQNVTLSCEQNLNHDAMYWYRQDPGQGLRLIYYSQIVNDFQKGDIAEGYSVSREKKESFPLTVTSAQKNPTAFYLCASKGLLAAEQYFGPGTRLTVT.

The chain joins TRBV5-6 to TRBJ1-5; D may be TRBD1 (5 bases). The CDR3 loop spans 15 amino acids. V dropped 2 bases and J dropped 0 bases, with 9 bases sitting between them. CDR1 is SGHDT, CDR2 YYEEEE, per germline. The CDR3 DNA sequence: TGTGCCAGCAGCTTCGGGGGGTATAGCAATCAGCCCCAGCATTTT. It is translated as CASSFGGYSNQPQHF.

This chain links TRBV19 with TRBJ1-4; possible D gene TRBD1, 6 bases. Trimming pared 6 bases from V and 4 bases from J, leaving 9 bases between. The CDR3 covers 13 residues. The germline gives CDR1 LNHDA, CDR2 SQIVND (reference sequence). CDR3 loop: CASSSDSNEKLFF. CDR3 nucleotide sequence: TGTGCCAGTAGCTCGGACAGTAATGAAAAACTGTTTTTT.